The T cell receptor (beta chain) under discussion was sequenced for a study of shared clonotypes between healthy human individuals. Generated by immunoSEQ multiplex PCR, the TCRdb table keeps only in-frame clones and is missing some. The profile shows under 2,000,000 clones, roughly 94% of them singletons. Germline assignment: CDR1 LGHNA and CDR2 YNFKEQ. V was cut by 0 bases and J by 13 bases, with 12 bases left in between. This CDR3 has 13 residues. Study-wide results and limits: Estimated richness was generally greater in naive than memory subsets.

The naive CD8 subset, CD45RO-negative cells positively selected for CCR7, excluded terminally differentiated effector memory CD45RA+ cells. Turning to this clone: The antigen remains unidentified.

The sequence was obtained from a man between 18 and 35 years old in good health. The chain recombines TRBV4-2 with TRBJ1-4, with a weak D call TRBD1 (5 bases). Sequencing was carried out using naive CD8+ T cells sorted from blood. Written as DNA, the CDR3 is TGTGCCAGCAGCCAAGACAGGGAAAGTGGACTGTTTTTT. Encoded protein: CASSQDRESGLFF.